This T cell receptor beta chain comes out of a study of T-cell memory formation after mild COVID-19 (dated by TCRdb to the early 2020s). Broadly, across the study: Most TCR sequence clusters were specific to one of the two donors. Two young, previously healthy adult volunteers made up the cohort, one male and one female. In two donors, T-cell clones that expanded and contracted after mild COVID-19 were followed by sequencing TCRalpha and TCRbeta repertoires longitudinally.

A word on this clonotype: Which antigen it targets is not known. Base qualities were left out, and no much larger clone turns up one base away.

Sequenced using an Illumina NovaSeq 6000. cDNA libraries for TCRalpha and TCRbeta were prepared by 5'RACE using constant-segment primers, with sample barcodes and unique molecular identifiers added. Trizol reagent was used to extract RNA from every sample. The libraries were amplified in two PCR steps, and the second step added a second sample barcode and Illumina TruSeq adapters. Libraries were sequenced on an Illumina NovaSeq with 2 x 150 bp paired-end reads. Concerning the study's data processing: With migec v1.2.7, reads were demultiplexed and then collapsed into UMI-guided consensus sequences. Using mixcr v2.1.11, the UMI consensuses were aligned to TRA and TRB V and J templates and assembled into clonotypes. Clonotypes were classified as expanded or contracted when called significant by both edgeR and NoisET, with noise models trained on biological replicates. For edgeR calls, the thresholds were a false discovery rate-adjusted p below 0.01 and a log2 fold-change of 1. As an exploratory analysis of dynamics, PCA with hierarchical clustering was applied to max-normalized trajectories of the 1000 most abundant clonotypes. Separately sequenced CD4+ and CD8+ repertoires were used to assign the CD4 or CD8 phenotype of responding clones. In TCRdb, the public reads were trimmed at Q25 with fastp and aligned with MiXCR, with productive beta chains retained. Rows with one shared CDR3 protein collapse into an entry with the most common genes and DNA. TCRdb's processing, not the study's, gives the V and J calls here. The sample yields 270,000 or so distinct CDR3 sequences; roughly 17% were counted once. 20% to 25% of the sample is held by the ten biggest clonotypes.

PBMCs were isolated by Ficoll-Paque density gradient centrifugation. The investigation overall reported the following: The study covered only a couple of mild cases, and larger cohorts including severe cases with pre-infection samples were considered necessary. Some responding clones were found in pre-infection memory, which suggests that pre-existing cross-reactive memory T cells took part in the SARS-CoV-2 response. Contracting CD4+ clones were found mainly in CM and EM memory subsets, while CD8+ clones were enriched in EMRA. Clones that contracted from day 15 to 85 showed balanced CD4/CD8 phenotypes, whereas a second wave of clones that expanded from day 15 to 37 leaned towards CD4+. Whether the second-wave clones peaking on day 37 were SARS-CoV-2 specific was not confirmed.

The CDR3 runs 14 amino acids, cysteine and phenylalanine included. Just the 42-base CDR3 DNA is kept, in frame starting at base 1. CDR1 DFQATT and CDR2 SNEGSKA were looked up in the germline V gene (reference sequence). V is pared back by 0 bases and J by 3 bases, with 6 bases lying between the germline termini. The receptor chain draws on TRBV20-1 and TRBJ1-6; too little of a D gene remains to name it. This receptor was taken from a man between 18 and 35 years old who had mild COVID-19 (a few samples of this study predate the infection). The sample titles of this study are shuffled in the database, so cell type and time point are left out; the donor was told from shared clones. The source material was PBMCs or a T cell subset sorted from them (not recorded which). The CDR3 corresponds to CSARDAVYNSPLHF. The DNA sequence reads TGCAGTGCTAGAGATGCAGTCTATAATTCACCCCTCCACTTT.